These 27 T cell receptor beta chains were sequenced from one sample in a study of blood T cell repertoires in COVID-19. Using immunoSEQ multiplex PCR, the repertoire was profiled, and TCRdb retains in-frame clones only, with some absent. The sample carries hundreds of thousands of clones, 70% to 85% recorded once. The specimen sequenced was peripheral blood. These TCRs come from an elderly woman with acute or convalescent COVID-19.

This chain links TRBV2 with TRBJ1-2; D perhaps matches TRBD1 (5 bases). CDR3 size: 13 residues. CDR1 and CDR2 from the germline V gene are SNHLY and FYNNEI. V lost 5 bases and J lost 4, with 11 bases in between. Here the CDR3 DNA reads TGTGCCAGCAGTCTAAGACAGTCCTATGGCTACACCTTC. Its protein product is CASSLRQSYGYTF.

V is TRBV28 and J is TRBJ1-1, with D maybe TRBD1 (5 bases). Trimming took 3 bases from V and 7 from J, leaving 12 bases between them. The germline V gene has CDR1 MDHEN and CDR2 SYDVKM. The CDR3 runs 13 residues. CDR3: CASSFQGRGEAFF. The CDR3, as DNA: TGTGCCAGCAGTTTCCAGGGTCGAGGTGAAGCTTTCTTT.

The genes are TRBV11-2 and TRBJ1-2; 9 bases are shared with TRBD1. The CDR3 spans 15 residues. With 5 bases clipped from V and 7 bases from J, the junction kept 11 bases outside the gene matches. Germline assignment: CDR1 SGHAT and CDR2 FQNNGV. CDR3 DNA sequence: TGTGCCAGCAGCCCGATCCCCACAGGGGGCGGTGGCTACACCTTC. Residues: CASSPIPTGGGGYTF.

This chain's CDR3 is CASSQARDFFHEQYF. CDR3 nucleotides: TGTGCCAGCAGCCAAGCCCGGGACTTTTTCCACGAGCAGTACTTC. The V call is TRBV4-2, the J call TRBJ2-7; possible D gene TRBD2, 6 bases. Germline loops: CDR1 LGHNA, CDR2 YNFKEQ. Trimming took off 1 base at V and 5 bases at J, with 15 bases between the two ends. The CDR3 sequence is 15 residues long.

The rearrangement uses TRBV24-1 and TRBJ2-1; 8 bases match TRBD1. Looked up from germline, CDR1 is KGHDR and CDR2 is SFDVKD. The length of the CDR3 is 17 residues. V trimming: 7 bases; J trimming: 3 bases; junction bases outside the gene matches: 13. The DNA for the CDR3 is TGTGCCACCAGCCCCCCCGGGACAGGAGGCCTCTACAATGAGCAGTTCTTC. This codes for CATSPPGTGGLYNEQFF.

This clone was found a few times. The chain has TRBV3-1 (or the pseudogene TRBV3-2) and TRBJ1-2; 11 positions agree with TRBD1. CDR3 size: 16 residues. V was clipped by 6 bases and J by 7 bases; unmatched bases: 13. Germline V gene sequence: CDR1 LGHDT, CDR2 YNNKEL (reference sequence). CDR3 nucleotide sequence: TGTGCCAGCAGACTTACCGGGACAGGGGGTCAGTCTGGCTACACCTTC. The encoded protein is CASRLTGTGGQSGYTF.

This CDR3 reads CARGVSYNSPLHF. CDR3 DNA sequence: TGTGCCCGGGGGGTCTCCTATAATTCACCCCTCCACTTT. V is TRBV21-1 and J is TRBJ1-6. TRBV21-1 is assigned pseudogene status. CDR3 length equals 13 residues.

V gene TRBV5-1 combines with J gene TRBJ2-7; 7 bases fit TRBD1. V shed 7 bases, J shed 5 bases, and the junction held 12 bases outside the gene matches. CDR1 and CDR2 from the germline V gene are SGHRS and YFSETQ. The CDR3 is made up of 14 amino acids. The CDR3 DNA reads as TGCGCCAGCGAGCCCGGGACAGTTGGGAACGAGCAGTACTTC. Its translation is CASEPGTVGNEQYF.

The chain joins TRBV5-1 to TRBJ2-1, with D possibly TRBD1 on 6 matching bases. Between the trimmed V and J ends, which lost 3 bases and 0 bases, there was a span of 16 bases. Germline V gives CDR1 SGHRS, CDR2 YFSETQ. This CDR3 comprises 17 residues. CDR3 DNA sequence: TGCGCCAGCAGCTGGGGACAAAGCCCACACTCCTACAATGAGCAGTTCTTC. Translation: CASSWGQSPHSYNEQFF.

The chain carries TRBV7-3 and TRBJ2-1, with 8 bases that match TRBD1. With 5 bases clipped from V and 7 bases from J, the junction kept 10 bases outside the gene matches. Germline V gene sequence: CDR1 SGHTA, CDR2 FQGTGA. There are 15 residues in the CDR3. CDR3 in amino acids: CASSPRAGGINEQFF. The CDR3 DNA follows: TGTGCCAGCAGCCCCCGGGCAGGGGGCATAAATGAGCAGTTCTTC.

This chain uses TRBV12-2 with TRBJ2-1; no check of the table's D call, TRBD2, against the DNA was made. TRBV12-2 is noted as a pseudogene. The CDR3 runs 19 residues. CDR3 loop: CASRSLLAGGRVSHNEQFF. The DNA for the CDR3 is TGTGCAAGTCGCTCCCTACTAGCGGGGGGGCGGGTTAGTCACAATGAGCAGTTCTTC.

This sequence joins TRBV3-1 (or the pseudogene TRBV3-2) and TRBJ2-6, with TRBD2 as a possible D gene (5 bases). The CDR3 extends over 20 amino acids. Per the germline V gene, CDR1 is LGHDT and CDR2 is YNNKEL (reference sequence). V was clipped by 0 bases and J by 0 bases, with 18 bases between them. The CDR3: CASSQEGGSGRLSGANVLTF. CDR3 DNA: TGTGCCAGCAGCCAAGAAGGAGGTTCCGGCAGACTCTCTGGGGCCAACGTCCTGACTTTC.

J is TRBJ1-1 and V is TRBV11-2; 10 bases map to TRBD1. Germline values: CDR1 SGHAT, CDR2 FQNNGV. V trimming: 3 bases; J trimming: 2 bases; junction bases outside the gene matches: 15. The CDR3 length is 19 residues. This chain's CDR3 is CASSFRDRGRTRTNTEAFF. The CDR3, as DNA: TGTGCCAGCAGCTTTAGGGACAGGGGACGGACAAGAACCAACACTGAAGCTTTCTTT.

The chain couples TRBV2 to TRBJ1-1; 7 bases are shared with TRBD1. V trimming: 8 bases; J trimming: 4 bases; junction bases outside the gene matches: 4. Germline-derived CDR1 and CDR2 are SNHLY and FYNNEI. The length of the CDR3 is 12 residues. The CDR3 DNA reads as TGTGCCAGCGGCAGGGGGAGCACTGAAGCTTTCTTT. Translating it yields CASGRGSTEAFF.

The J gene is TRBJ1-6, the V gene TRBV7-2; D not resolved. V gave up 1 base and J gave up 7 bases, with 11 bases separating them. CDR3 length: 15 residues. Per germline, CDR1 SGHTA and CDR2 FQGNSA. The CDR3 sequence: CASSLGRSGNSPLHF. Written as DNA, the CDR3 is TGTGCCAGCAGCTTAGGGCGCAGCGGGAATTCACCCCTCCACTTT.

The chain links TRBV28 to TRBJ2-7; 8 bases match TRBD1. Germline CDR1 is MDHEN and CDR2 is SYDVKM. V was pared by 4 bases and J by 3 bases, with 11 bases of the junction left unmatched. The CDR3 consists of 16 residues. CDR3 DNA sequence: TGTGCCAGCAGTTCCGGATGGACAGGGTTGATCTACGAGCAGTACTTC. Its translation: CASSSGWTGLIYEQYF.

This rearrangement joins TRBV2 to TRBJ1-5; D possibly corresponds to TRBD1 (5 bases). Germline V gene sequence: CDR1 SNHLY, CDR2 FYNNEI. The CDR3 totals 13 residues. V lost 7 bases, J lost 7 bases, and 14 bases lay in between. The CDR3 is CASTWGVGQPQHF. CDR3 coding DNA: TGTGCCAGCACCTGGGGGGTAGGGCAGCCCCAGCATTTT. The variable domain in full, with the rest retrieved from reference TRBV2 and TRBJ1-5, is EPEVTQTPSHQVTQMGQEVILRCVPISNHLYFYWYRQILGQKVEFLVSFYNNEISEKSEIFDDQFSVERPDGSNFTLKIRSTKLEDSAMYFCASTWGVGQPQHFGDGTRLSIL.

The V gene is TRBV28, the J gene TRBJ1-5; the D gene is possibly TRBD1 (5 bases). V gave up 0 bases and J gave up 4 bases, with 10 bases separating them. Per the germline V gene, CDR1 is MDHEN and CDR2 is SYDVKM. The CDR3 is 15 amino acids. CDR3 region: CASSLWGQGNQPQHF. DNA for the CDR3: TGTGCCAGCAGTTTATGGGGGCAGGGTAATCAGCCCCAGCATTTT.

The chain couples TRBV6-5 to TRBJ2-2; tentative D call: TRBD2 (6 bases). Trimming removed 0 bases at V and 1 base at J, with 6 bases between. From germline, CDR1 is MNHEY and CDR2 SVGAGI. The CDR3 loop spans 15 amino acids. The CDR3 region is CASSYSGGNTGELFF. Here the CDR3 DNA reads TGTGCCAGCAGTTACTCGGGAGGGAACACCGGGGAGCTGTTTTTT.

The V gene is TRBV19, the J gene TRBJ1-5; TRBD1 matches at 7 bases. This CDR3 has 17 residues. V gave up 1 base and J gave up 0 bases; unmatched junction bases: 6. Germline CDR1 and CDR2: LNHDA and SQIVND (reference sequence). The CDR3: CASSIGGQAYSNQPQHF. The CDR3 coding sequence is TGTGCCAGTAGTATAGGCGGACAGGCCTATAGCAATCAGCCCCAGCATTTT.

The chain recombines TRBV19 with TRBJ1-2; D gene unclear. The CDR3 loop spans 13 amino acids. V lost 4 bases and J lost 7, with 13 bases in between. CDR1 is LNHDA, CDR2 SQIVND, per germline (reference sequence). CDR3 DNA sequence: TGTGCCAGTAGTACGAGGCTGAGTCTTGGCTACACCTTC. Translated: CASSTRLSLGYTF.

The chain carries TRBV7-2 and TRBJ1-2; D ambiguous. Germline CDR1 SGHTA, CDR2 FQGNSA. The CDR3 totals 11 residues. V lost 7 bases to trimming and J lost 5 bases, with 8 bases between them. CDR3 protein: CASTLGYGYTF. Written as DNA, the CDR3 is TGTGCCAGCACCCTCGGGTATGGCTACACCTTC.

The chain joins TRBV4-1 to TRBJ2-5, with D perhaps TRBD1 (5 bases). The CDR3 length is 15 residues. The ends were cut back, 0 bases at V and 5 bases at J, with 13 bases in the middle. Germline CDR1 and CDR2: MGHRA and YSYEKL. CDR3 protein: CASSQDEQVRETQYF. DNA of the CDR3: TGCGCCAGCAGCCAAGATGAACAGGTACGGGAGACCCAGTACTTC.

The chain uses TRBV28 and TRBJ1-5; D perhaps matches TRBD1 (5 bases). V was trimmed by 7 bases and J by 1 base, leaving 14 bases between them. CDR1 and CDR2 (germline): MDHEN, SYDVKM. There are 15 residues in the CDR3. The CDR3 DNA reads as TGTGCCAGCACCCTTAGGGGCGCGAGCAATCAGCCCCAGCATTTT. It codes for CASTLRGASNQPQHF.

The chain is built from TRBV7-6 and TRBJ2-3; D is possibly TRBD2 (6 bases). The length of the CDR3 is 16 residues. The V end lost 1 base, the J end lost 2 bases, and 13 bases lay between the germline ends. Germline V lookup: CDR1 SGHVS, CDR2 FNYEAQ. The DNA for the CDR3 is TGTGCCAGCAGCTTAGATCCGGGGGTTTCCACAGATACGCAGTATTTT. This sequence encodes CASSLDPGVSTDTQYF.

This clone was seen just once. This rearrangement joins TRBV5-1 to TRBJ1-1, with TRBD1 matching 9 bases. V trimming: 4 bases; J trimming: 3 bases; junction bases outside the gene matches: 7. The CDR3 has 15 amino acids. Germline loops: CDR1 SGHRS, CDR2 YFSETQ. The CDR3 loop reads CASSRGTGMDTEAFF. The CDR3 nucleotides read TGCGCCAGCAGCCGCGGGACAGGGATGGACACTGAAGCTTTCTTT. Complete variable domain (other parts from reference TRBV5-1 and TRBJ1-1): KAGVTQTPRYLIKTRGQQVTLSCSPISGHRSVSWYQQTPGQGLQFLFEYFSETQRNKGNFPGRFSGRQFSNSRSEMNVSTLELGDSALYLCASSRGTGMDTEAFFGQGTRLTVV.

The chain carries TRBV19 and TRBJ1-1, with D unclear. Germline CDR1 LNHDA, CDR2 SQIVND (reference sequence). The CDR3 spans 16 residues. The germline V and J ends were trimmed by 5 bases and 5 bases, with 21 bases remaining between them. The CDR3 coding sequence is TGTGCCAGTAGTCCCGACCGGGAGCCCCCGCGGACTGAAGCTTTCTTT. This codes for CASSPDREPPRTEAFF.